In its sample, the clone carrying this T cell receptor beta chain was seen many times. This specimen belongs to a study of metastatic and nonmetastatic thyroid tumors. Thyroid surgery was preceded by no treatment in any patient. The CDR3 extends over 16 amino acids. The V and J ends lost 2 bases and 2 bases, in that order; junction bases with no gene match: 6. The germline CDR1 and CDR2 sequences are SGHAT and FQNNGV. MiXCR re-clonotyped the PCR reads for TCRdb. The sample contains fewer than 45,000 clones, around an eighth of which appear only once. V is TRBV11-2 and J is TRBJ2-5; 9 bases match TRBD2. The material sequenced was blood. The clonotype comes from a female donor with papillary thyroid cancer or a benign thyroid nodule (not recorded which). Some clones in this sample may be carry-over from other donors' samples. The CDR3 region has the DNA TGTGCCAGCAGCTTAACCTCTAGCGGGGTTCAAGAGACCCAGTACTTC. Translation: CASSLTSSGVQETQYF.